The T cell receptor beta chain described here comes from a study of blood T cell repertoires in COVID-19. Clones were sequenced by immunoSEQ multiplex PCR, and TCRdb holds only the in-frame ones, with some missing. The sample holds 80,000 to 100,000 clones, 81% seen once. This clone was picked up a small number of times. The sample comprised peripheral blood. The sequence was obtained from a man aged 55 to 70 with acute or convalescent COVID-19.

CDR3 protein: CASSVRAGNTEAFF. The CDR3 nucleotides are TGTGCCAGCAGCGTTAGAGCGGGGAACACTGAAGCTTTCTTT. The gene calls are TRBV3-1 (or the pseudogene TRBV3-2) and TRBJ1-1; D remains ambiguous. V lost 5 bases and J 1 base, leaving 11 bases between the germline ends. The CDR3 is 14 amino acids. The germline V gene encodes CDR1 LGHDT and CDR2 YNNKEL (reference sequence).